This TCR beta chain was recovered during a study of Ad26.COV2.S vaccination and SARS-CoV-2 variants. Regarding treatment: some 20 received Ad26.COV2.S at low or high dose, single or two shots; about 5 received placebo; per-sample allocation not given. Sampling happened 63 days after the first vaccine or placebo injection. The V gene lost 4 bases and the J gene lost 0 bases, with 13 bases spanning the gap. Germline V gene lookup returns CDR1 SGHTS and CDR2 YDEGEE. The CDR3 sequence is 16 residues long. Method: immunoSEQ multiplex PCR; TCRdb's copy keeps in-frame clones and lacks some. The data show some 290,000 clones, about 86% seen once.

This chain links TRBV5-8 with TRBJ1-4; D perhaps matches TRBD1 (5 bases). The specimen comprised peripheral blood, sampled in a trial of Ad26.COV2.S vaccine versus placebo. The origin of this receptor is a person between 18 and 65 years old who received the Ad26.COV2.S COVID-19 vaccine or a placebo. Written as DNA, the CDR3 is TGTGCCAGCAGCCCGGTTTGGGGGGCAACTAATGAAAAACTGTTTTTT. Amino acids: CASSPVWGATNEKLFF.